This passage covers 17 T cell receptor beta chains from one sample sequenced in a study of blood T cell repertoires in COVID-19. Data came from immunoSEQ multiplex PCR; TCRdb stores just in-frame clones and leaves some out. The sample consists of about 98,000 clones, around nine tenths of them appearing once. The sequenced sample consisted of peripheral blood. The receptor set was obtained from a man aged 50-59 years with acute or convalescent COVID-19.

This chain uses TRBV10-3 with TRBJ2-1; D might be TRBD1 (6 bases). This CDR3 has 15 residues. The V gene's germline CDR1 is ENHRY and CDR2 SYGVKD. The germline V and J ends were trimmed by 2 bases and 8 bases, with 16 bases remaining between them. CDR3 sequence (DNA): TGTGCCATCAGTGAGGGGCACAGGGCGCGCGATGAGCAGTTCTTC. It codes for CAISEGHRARDEQFF.

CDR3 protein: CATLGQGNVGELFF. DNA for the CDR3: TGTGCCACCTTAGGACAGGGAAACGTCGGGGAGCTGTTTTTT. This chain joins TRBV6-6 and TRBJ2-2; 8 bases are shared with TRBD1. Germline V gives CDR1 MNHNY, CDR2 SVGAGI (reference sequence). The CDR3 covers 14 residues. Trimming removed 10 bases from V and 7 bases from J; junction bases left unmatched: 11.

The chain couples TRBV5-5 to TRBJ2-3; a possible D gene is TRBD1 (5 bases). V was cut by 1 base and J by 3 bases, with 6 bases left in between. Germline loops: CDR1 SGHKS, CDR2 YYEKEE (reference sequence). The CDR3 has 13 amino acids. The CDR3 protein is CASSLQGTDTQYF. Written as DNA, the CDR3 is TGTGCCAGCAGCTTGCAGGGTACAGATACGCAGTATTTT.

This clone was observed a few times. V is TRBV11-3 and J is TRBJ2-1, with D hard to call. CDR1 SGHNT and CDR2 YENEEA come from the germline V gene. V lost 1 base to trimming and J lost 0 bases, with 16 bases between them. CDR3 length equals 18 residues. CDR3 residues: CASSLGRLGLSSYNEQFF. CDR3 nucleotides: TGTGCCAGCAGCTTAGGGCGACTTGGCTTAAGCTCCTACAATGAGCAGTTCTTC.

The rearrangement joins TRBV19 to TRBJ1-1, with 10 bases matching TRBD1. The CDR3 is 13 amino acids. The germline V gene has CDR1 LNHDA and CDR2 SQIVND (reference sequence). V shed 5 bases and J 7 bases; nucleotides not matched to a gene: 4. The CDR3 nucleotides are TGTGCCAGTAGTGTGGGACAGGGGTTTGAAGCTTTCTTT. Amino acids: CASSVGQGFEAFF.

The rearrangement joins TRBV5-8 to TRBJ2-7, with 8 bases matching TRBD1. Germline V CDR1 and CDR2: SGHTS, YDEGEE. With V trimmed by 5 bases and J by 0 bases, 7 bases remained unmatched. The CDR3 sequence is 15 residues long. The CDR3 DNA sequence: TGTGCCAGCAGTATGGGACAGGTCAGCTCCTACGAGCAGTACTTC. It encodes CASSMGQVSSYEQYF.

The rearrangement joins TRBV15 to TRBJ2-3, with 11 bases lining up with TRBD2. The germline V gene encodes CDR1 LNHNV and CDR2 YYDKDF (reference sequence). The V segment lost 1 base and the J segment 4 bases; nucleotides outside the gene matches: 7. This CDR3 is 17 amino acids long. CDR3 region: CATSRGDSGRAADTQYF. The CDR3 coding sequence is TGTGCCACCAGCAGAGGCGATAGCGGGAGGGCGGCAGATACGCAGTATTTT.

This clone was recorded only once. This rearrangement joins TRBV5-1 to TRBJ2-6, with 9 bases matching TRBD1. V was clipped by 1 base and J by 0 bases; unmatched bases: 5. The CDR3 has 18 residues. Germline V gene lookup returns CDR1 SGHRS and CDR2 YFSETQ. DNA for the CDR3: TGCGCCAGCAGCTTGTGGGGGACAGGGAGCTCTGGGGCCAACGTCCTGACTTTC. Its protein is CASSLWGTGSSGANVLTF.

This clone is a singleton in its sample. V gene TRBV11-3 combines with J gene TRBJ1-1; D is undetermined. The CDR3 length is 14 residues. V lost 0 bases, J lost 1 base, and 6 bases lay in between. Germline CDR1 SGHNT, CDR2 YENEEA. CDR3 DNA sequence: TGTGCCAGCAGCTTAGAGTCAGAGAACACTGAAGCTTTCTTT. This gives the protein CASSLESENTEAFF. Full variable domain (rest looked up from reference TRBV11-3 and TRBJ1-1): EAGVVQSPRYKIIEKKQPVAFWCNPISGHNTLYWYLQNLGQGPELLIRYENEEAVDDSQLPKDRFSAERLKGVDSTLKIQPAELGDSAVYLCASSLESENTEAFFGQGTRLTVV.

The CDR3 DNA reads TGCAGCGTTGAAATCCAGACTAGCGGGAGCTACAATGAGCAGTTCTTC. It translates to CSVEIQTSGSYNEQFF. The chain couples TRBV29-1 to TRBJ2-1; 12 bases align to TRBD2. The CDR3 loop spans 16 amino acids. Unmatched junction bases numbered 5, after V lost 2 bases and J lost 3 bases. CDR1 is SQVTM and CDR2 is ANQGSEA in the germline V gene.

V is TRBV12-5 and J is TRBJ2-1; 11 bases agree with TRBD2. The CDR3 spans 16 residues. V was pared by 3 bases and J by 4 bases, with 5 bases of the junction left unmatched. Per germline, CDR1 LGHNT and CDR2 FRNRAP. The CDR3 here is CASGFPRLAGYNEQFF. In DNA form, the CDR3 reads TGTGCTAGTGGTTTCCCAAGACTAGCGGGATACAATGAGCAGTTCTTC.

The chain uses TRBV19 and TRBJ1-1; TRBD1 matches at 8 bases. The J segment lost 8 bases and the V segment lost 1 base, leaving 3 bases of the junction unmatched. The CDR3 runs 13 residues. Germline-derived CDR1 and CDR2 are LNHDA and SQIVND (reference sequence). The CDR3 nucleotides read TGTGCCAGTAGTATAGGCAGGGGGCGCGAAGCTTTCTTT. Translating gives CASSIGRGREAFF.

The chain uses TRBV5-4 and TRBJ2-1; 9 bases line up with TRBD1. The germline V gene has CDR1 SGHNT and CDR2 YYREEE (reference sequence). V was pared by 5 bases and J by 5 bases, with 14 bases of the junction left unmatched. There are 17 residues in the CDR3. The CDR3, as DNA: TGTGCCAGCAGGCCTGCCGGGACAGGGAAAGGGCACAATGAGCAGTTCTTC. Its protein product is CASRPAGTGKGHNEQFF.

CDR3 amino acids: CASSSGTGGLAFF. The CDR3 nucleotides are TGCGCCAGCAGTTCCGGGACAGGGGGCCTAGCTTTCTTT. The chain has TRBV10-1 and TRBJ1-1; 12 bases map to TRBD1. From germline, CDR1 is WNHNN and CDR2 SYGVQD (reference sequence). CDR3 size: 13 residues. Trimming removed 5 bases from V and 10 bases from J; junction bases left unmatched: 5.

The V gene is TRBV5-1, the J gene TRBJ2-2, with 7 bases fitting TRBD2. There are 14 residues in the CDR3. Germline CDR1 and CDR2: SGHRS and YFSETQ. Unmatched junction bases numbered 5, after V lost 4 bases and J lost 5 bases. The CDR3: CASSGVAGTGELFF. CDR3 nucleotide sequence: TGCGCCAGCAGCGGGGTAGCGGGTACCGGGGAGCTGTTTTTT.

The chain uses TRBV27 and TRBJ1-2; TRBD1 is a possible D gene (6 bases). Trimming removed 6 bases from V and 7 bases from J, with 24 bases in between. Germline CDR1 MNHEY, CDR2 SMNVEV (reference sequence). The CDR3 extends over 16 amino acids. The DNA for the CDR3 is TGTGCCAGCAGCAATTATGGGCCAAGGACAGTGGCTGGCTACACCTTC. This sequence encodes CASSNYGPRTVAGYTF.

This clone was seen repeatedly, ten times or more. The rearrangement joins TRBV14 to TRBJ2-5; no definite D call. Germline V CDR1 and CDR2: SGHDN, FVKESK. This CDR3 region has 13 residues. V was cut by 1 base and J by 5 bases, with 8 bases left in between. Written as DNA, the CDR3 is TGTGCCAGCAGCCAAGGACTCATTGAGACCCAGTACTTC. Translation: CASSQGLIETQYF.